Listed here are 9 T cell receptor beta chains from one sample, sequenced in a study of cytomegalovirus exposure and HLA in healthy donors. This PCR relied on a set of 60 Vbeta primers and 13 Jbeta primers. Profiling relied on immunoSEQ multiplex PCR, and the TCRdb table lists in-frame clones only, not all of them. The table shows hundreds of thousands of clones, with roughly 79% occurring only once. The sequenced material came from PBMCs. These receptors came from a man aged 18 to 30 in good health and CMV-seronegative.

The chain employs TRBV30 and TRBJ1-2; D perhaps matches TRBD1 (5 bases). Trimming removed 1 base at V and 3 bases at J, with 12 bases between. Per the germline V gene, CDR1 is GTSNPN and CDR2 is SVGIG (reference sequence). The CDR3 has 14 amino acids. Written as DNA, the CDR3 is TGTGCCTGGAGTGGACGGTGGGGGGACTATGGCTACACCTTC. This gives the protein CAWSGRWGDYGYTF.

The chain carries TRBV7-3 and TRBJ2-3, with TRBD1 matching 9 bases. Germline lookup yields CDR1 SGHTA and CDR2 FQGTGA. The J segment lost 4 bases and the V segment lost 5 bases, leaving 10 bases of the junction unmatched. The CDR3 covers 16 residues. This chain's CDR3 is CASSRSTGQGSDTQYF. The CDR3 DNA is TGTGCCAGCAGCCGAAGCACTGGACAGGGGTCAGATACGCAGTATTTT. Full variable domain (remainder filled in from reference TRBV7-3 and TRBJ2-3): GAGVSQTPSNKVTEKGKYVELRCDPISGHTALYWYRQSLGQGPEFLIYFQGTGAADDSGLPNDRFFAVRPEGSVSTLKIQRTERGDSAVYLCASSRSTGQGSDTQYFGPGTRLTVL.

The chain links TRBV7-8 to TRBJ2-7; 12 positions match TRBD2. J was trimmed by 4 bases and V by 0 bases; bases with no gene match: 1. Germline values: CDR1 SGHVS, CDR2 FQNEAQ. CDR3 length: 15 amino acids. Here the CDR3 DNA reads TGTGCCAGCAGCTTAGCACTAGCGGGAGGTTACGAGCAGTACTTC. Its translation: CASSLALAGGYEQYF.

This clone was picked up one time. V is TRBV18 and J is TRBJ2-4, with TRBD2 matching 7 bases. CDR3 length: 18 residues. Looked up from germline, CDR1 is KGHSH and CDR2 is LQKENI. Germline trimming cut 6 bases from V and 0 bases from J; bases unmatched to any gene: 14. CDR3 amino acids: CASSLLTAGAGAKNIQYF. As DNA, the CDR3 is TGTGCCAGCTCCCTCCTTACTGCGGGAGCGGGAGCCAAAAACATTCAGTACTTC. Full variable domain (remainder filled in from reference TRBV18 and TRBJ2-4): NAGVMQNPRHLVRRRGQEARLRCSPMKGHSHVYWYRQLPEEGLKFMVYLQKENIIDESGMPKERFSAEFPKEGPSILRIQQVVRGDSAAYFCASSLLTAGAGAKNIQYFGAGTRLSVL.

J is TRBJ2-7 and V is TRBV7-2; 7 bases match TRBD1. Germline V gives CDR1 SGHTA, CDR2 FQGNSA. CDR3 size: 14 residues. V was pared by 3 bases and J by 3 bases, with 5 bases of the junction left unmatched. The CDR3 sequence is CASSFRQGFYEQYF. The CDR3 DNA is TGTGCCAGCAGCTTTCGACAGGGATTCTACGAGCAGTACTTC.

This clone was seen a single time. The chain recombines TRBV15 with TRBJ2-2; D not resolved. The length of the CDR3 is 15 residues. Trimming removed 0 bases at V and 1 base at J, with 6 bases between. Germline V CDR1 and CDR2: LNHNV, YYDKDF (reference sequence). CDR3 DNA: TGTGCCACCAGCAGAGATCGAGGGAACACCGGGGAGCTGTTTTTT. This gives the protein CATSRDRGNTGELFF.

J is TRBJ2-1 and V is TRBV5-1; D gene ambiguous. The CDR3 totals 13 residues. Germline CDR1 and CDR2: SGHRS and YFSETQ. Deletions cut 0 bases from V and 9 bases from J, with 10 bases between. CDR3 coding DNA: TGCGCCAGCAGCTTGGCCTCTGCTATTGAGCAGTTCTTC. It translates to CASSLASAIEQFF.

This clone appeared once. The V gene is TRBV10-3, the J gene TRBJ1-2; TRBD1 agrees at 8 bases. There are 14 residues in the CDR3. The ends lost 7 bases at V and 1 base at J; junction bases unmatched: 5. CDR1 and CDR2 (germline): ENHRY, SYGVKD. The CDR3 DNA reads TGTGCCATCACTGGCGGACAGGGTAACTATGGCTACACCTTC. Protein product: CAITGGQGNYGYTF.

The chain is built from TRBV7-6 and TRBJ2-2, with 7 bases that match TRBD1. The CDR3 has 15 residues. Germline loops: CDR1 SGHVS, CDR2 FNYEAQ. V shed 0 bases, J shed 7 bases, and the junction held 5 bases outside the gene matches. CDR3 region: CASSLADRDSGELFF. CDR3 nucleotide sequence: TGTGCCAGCAGCTTAGCTGACAGGGACAGCGGGGAGCTGTTTTTT.